This TCR beta chain was documented in a study of shared clonotypes between healthy human individuals. Sequencing used immunoSEQ multiplex PCR; TCRdb keeps in-frame clones, though not all of them. Among over a million clones, roughly 97% were seen once, and the ten largest hold roughly 1.2%. CDR3 size: 11 residues. Germline CDR1 is SGHRS and CDR2 is YFSETQ. Trimming left V 7 bases short and J 12 bases short, with 17 bases between. The specimen was naive CD4+ T cells sorted from blood. Noted subset: CD45RA+ positively selected. This TCR came from a young man in good health. The chain couples TRBV5-1 to TRBJ2-7; maybe TRBD2 (5 bases). CDR3 region: CASVVLRGWYF. In DNA form, the CDR3 reads TGCGCCAGCGTTGTCCTCCGGGGTTGGTACTTC.